This T cell receptor beta chain was obtained from a study of cytomegalovirus exposure and HLA in healthy donors. Study outcomes and limitations: In a later analysis, first-cohort TCR clusters were found to tend to co-occur in the approximately 110 validation repertoires.

Per the germline V gene, CDR1 is WSHSY and CDR2 is SAAADI. Trimming removed 6 bases at V and 0 bases at J, with 9 bases between. The CDR3 has 14 amino acids. Method: immunoSEQ multiplex PCR; TCRdb's copy keeps in-frame clones and lacks some. The data contain 130,000 to 150,000 clones, 85% to 90% of them singletons. About this clone itself: What it binds is unknown.

The TCR was taken from a woman between 25 and 40 years old in good health and CMV-seropositive. The chain employs TRBV10-2 and TRBJ2-1, with D tentatively TRBD2 (6 bases). Sequencing input: PBMCs. DNA for the CDR3: TGCGCCAGCAGCGGCGGGGTCTCCTACAATGAGCAGTTCTTC. It yields the protein CASSGGVSYNEQFF.